The clone carrying this T cell receptor beta chain showed up just a few times. With 60 Vbeta and 13 Jbeta primers, the PCR was carried out. Clones were sequenced by immunoSEQ multiplex PCR, and TCRdb holds only the in-frame ones, with some missing. The table includes around 170,000 clones, around 80% detected once. The data were taken from a study of cytomegalovirus exposure and HLA in healthy donors. Trimming stripped 4 bases from V and 6 bases from J, with 13 bases between. This CDR3 has 12 amino acids. Germline V gives CDR1 SQVTM, CDR2 ANQGSEA. This sequence originates from a man aged 18 to 29 in good health and CMV-seronegative. V usage is TRBV29-1 and J usage is TRBJ2-7; TRBD2 is a possible D gene (5 bases). The sequencing input was PBMCs. CDR3 amino acids: CSVGTTSREQYF. DNA for the CDR3: TGCAGCGTTGGCACTACTAGTCGCGAGCAGTACTTC.